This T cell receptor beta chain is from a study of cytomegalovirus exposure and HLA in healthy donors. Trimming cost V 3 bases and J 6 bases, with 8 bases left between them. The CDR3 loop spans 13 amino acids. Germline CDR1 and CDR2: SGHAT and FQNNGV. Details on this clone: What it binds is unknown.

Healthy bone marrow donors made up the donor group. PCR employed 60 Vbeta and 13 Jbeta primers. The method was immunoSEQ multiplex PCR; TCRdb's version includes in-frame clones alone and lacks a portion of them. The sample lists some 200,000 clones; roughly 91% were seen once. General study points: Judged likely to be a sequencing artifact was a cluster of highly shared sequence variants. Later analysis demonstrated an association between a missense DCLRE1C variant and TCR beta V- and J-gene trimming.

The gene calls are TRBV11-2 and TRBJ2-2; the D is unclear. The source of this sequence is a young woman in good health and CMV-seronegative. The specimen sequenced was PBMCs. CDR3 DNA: TGTGCCAGCAGCTTGCTGAGCGCCGGGGAGCTGTTTTTT. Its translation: CASSLLSAGELFF.